What follows is one TCR beta chain and its context. Clones were read by immunoSEQ multiplex PCR, and TCRdb kept only the in-frame ones, dropping some. Here the sample spans fewer than 200,000 clones, roughly 85% being singletons. This CDR3 spans 16 amino acids. Germline CDR1 reads SNHLY; CDR2 reads FYNNEI. Trimming left V 6 bases short and J 4 bases short, with 21 bases between. The data were obtained in a study of blood T cell repertoires in COVID-19. Sample: peripheral blood. The origin of this receptor is a middle-aged man with active or convalescent COVID-19. This chain links TRBV2 with TRBJ1-2; perhaps TRBD1 as D (5 bases). CDR3 DNA sequence: TGTGCCAGCAGGGGAAATCCCGACAGAACGAGCTATGGCTACACCTTC. It specifies CASRGNPDRTSYGYTF.